These 19 T cell receptor beta chains were all obtained from the same sample, sequenced in a study of shared clonotypes between healthy human individuals. The assay was immunoSEQ multiplex PCR, and TCRdb's table has in-frame clones only and misses some. The sample carries roughly 1,500,000 clones, approximately 98.5% recorded once. The material sequenced was naive CD4+ T cells sorted from blood. Described subset: CD45RA+ positively selected. These receptors were collected from a man aged 30 to 39 in good health.

The chain joins TRBV19 to TRBJ2-2, with D perhaps given as TRBD1 or TRBD2 (5 bases each). The V end lost 4 bases, the J end lost 4 bases, and 13 bases lay between the germline ends. Germline assignment: CDR1 LNHDA and CDR2 SQIVND (reference sequence). This CDR3 contains 15 residues. Written as DNA, the CDR3 is TGTGCCAGTAGTAAAGGTCCAGGGAGCACCGGGGAGCTGTTTTTT. Its translation is CASSKGPGSTGELFF.

This chain links TRBV11-2 with TRBJ2-7; D unresolved. This CDR3 comprises 13 residues. Germline values: CDR1 SGHAT, CDR2 FQNNGV. V dropped 5 bases and J dropped 7 bases, with 15 bases sitting between them. The DNA for the CDR3 is TGTGCCAGCAGCCATCACCTAAGAGTTGAGCAGTACTTC. Translating gives CASSHHLRVEQYF.

This chain uses TRBV27 with TRBJ1-2; 7 positions match TRBD1. The junction had 4 bases not matched to a gene; V was cut back by 5 bases and J by 4 bases. This CDR3 is 13 amino acids long. Germline CDR1 and CDR2: MNHEY and SMNVEV (reference sequence). The CDR3 reads CASSRQGIYGYTF. The CDR3 coding sequence is TGTGCCAGCAGTCGACAGGGCATCTATGGCTACACCTTC.

The chain carries TRBV21-1 and TRBJ2-1; the DNA was not used to check the table's D call, TRBD2. TRBV21-1 is flagged as a pseudogene. CDR3 size: 17 residues. CDR3 coding DNA: TGTGCCAGCAGCAAAGGCGCGACTAGCGGGTGTTACAATGAGCAGTTCTTC. Residues: CASSKGATSGCYNEQFF.

V usage is TRBV2 and J usage is TRBJ1-1, with TRBD1 matching 9 bases. Germline V gene lookup returns CDR1 SNHLY and CDR2 FYNNEI. V gave up 3 bases and J gave up 10 bases; unmatched junction bases: 9. The CDR3 contains 14 residues. The CDR3 sequence: CASSEGQGFFVAFF. In DNA form, the CDR3 reads TGTGCCAGCAGTGAGGGACAGGGTTTTTTTGTAGCTTTCTTT.

The table lists this clone with a count of one. The chain couples TRBV6-5 to TRBJ2-3, with 8 bases aligning to TRBD2. Germline assignment: CDR1 MNHEY and CDR2 SVGAGI. Trimming removed 2 bases from V and 5 bases from J; junction bases left unmatched: 6. The CDR3 has 15 residues. DNA for the CDR3: TGTGCCAGCAGTTACACGATAGCGGGGTTAGATACGCAGTATTTT. Encoded protein: CASSYTIAGLDTQYF.

Note on this clone: Within the sample, other DNA sequences also encode this same CDR3. The chain combines TRBV29-1 with TRBJ2-3; D uncertain. The CDR3 is 11 residues long. Germline V lookup: CDR1 SQVTM, CDR2 ANQGSEA. V lost 4 bases and J lost 4, with 6 bases in between. This chain's CDR3 is CSVGLSDTQYF. The CDR3 DNA reads TGCAGCGTTGGACTGTCAGATACGCAGTATTTT.

The J gene is TRBJ1-1, the V gene TRBV30; 7 nucleotides align to TRBD1. Trimming cost V 1 base and J 8 bases; bases outside gene matches: 7. CDR1 and CDR2 (germline): GTSNPN, SVGIG (reference sequence). This CDR3 spans 13 amino acids. CDR3 in amino acids: CAWSAQRQGEAFF. Here the CDR3 DNA reads TGTGCCTGGAGTGCCCAGAGACAGGGAGAAGCTTTCTTT.

V usage is TRBV27 and J usage is TRBJ1-5; D is ambiguous. V shed 9 bases and J shed 7 bases, with 4 bases lying between them. Germline loops: CDR1 MNHEY, CDR2 SMNVEV (reference sequence). This CDR3 has 9 residues. The CDR3 bases are TGTGCCAGTCGCCAGCCCCAGCATTTT. It yields the protein CASRQPQHF.

The J gene is TRBJ2-1, the V gene TRBV5-5, with TRBD1 as a possible D gene (6 bases). V dropped 5 bases and J dropped 7 bases, with 13 bases sitting between them. The CDR3 runs to 13 residues. CDR1 is SGHKS, CDR2 YYEKEE, per germline (reference sequence). In DNA, the CDR3 is TGTGCCAGCAGTGGGGGCATACGAAATGAGCAGTTCTTC. This codes for CASSGGIRNEQFF.

This chain links TRBV28 with TRBJ1-2; no reliable D call. The V end lost 5 bases, the J end lost 4 bases, and 8 bases lay between the germline ends. Germline loops: CDR1 MDHEN, CDR2 SYDVKM. CDR3 size: 12 residues. The CDR3 DNA follows: TGTGCCAGCAGTCTCGTGGCCTATGGCTACACCTTC. Translated: CASSLVAYGYTF.

The chain joins TRBV5-1 to TRBJ2-1; D is ambiguous. The CDR3 is made up of 13 amino acids. CDR1 and CDR2 (germline): SGHRS, YFSETQ. V gave up 4 bases and J gave up 6 bases, with 11 bases separating them. CDR3: CASSPRTINEQFF. Written as DNA, the CDR3 is TGCGCCAGCAGCCCACGGACCATCAATGAGCAGTTCTTC.

V and J are TRBV5-6 and TRBJ2-3; the D gene could be TRBD1 or TRBD2 (6 bases each). The CDR3 is 17 residues long. Germline values: CDR1 SGHDT, CDR2 YYEEEE. Trimming left V 2 bases short and J 1 base short, with 17 bases between. CDR3 protein: CASSLDSGGVGTDTQYF. The CDR3 region has the DNA TGTGCCAGCAGCTTAGACTCCGGGGGCGTAGGCACAGATACGCAGTATTTT.

This clone was observed once. The chain has TRBV4-3 and TRBJ2-7, with TRBD1 matching 9 bases. This CDR3 is 16 amino acids long. Trimming at V came to 1 base and at J to 4 bases, leaving 8 bases not matched to a gene. CDR1 LGHNA and CDR2 YSLEER come from the germline V gene. The DNA for the CDR3 is TGCGCCAGCAGCCAAGTTGTAGGGACAGGGAGATACGAGCAGTACTTC. It specifies CASSQVVGTGRYEQYF.

The rearrangement links TRBV5-1 to TRBJ1-4; D is unclear. CDR1 SGHRS and CDR2 YFSETQ come from the germline V gene. CDR3 length: 12 amino acids. The V and J ends lost 4 bases and 5 bases respectively, with 6 bases between them. In DNA, the CDR3 is TGCGCCAGCAGCAGGGAGAATGAAAAACTGTTTTTT. It translates to CASSRENEKLFF.

This clone was counted once. CDR3 sequence (DNA): TGCGCCAGCAGCCAAAAAAAGGGACAGGGAATTCTAAATGGCTACACCTTC. Its translation is CASSQKKGQGILNGYTF. J is TRBJ1-2 and V is TRBV4-3, with TRBD1 identical over 9 bases. The CDR3 is 17 residues long. V dropped 2 bases and J dropped 6; count of bases not matched to a gene: 13. Germline V lookup: CDR1 LGHNA, CDR2 YSLEER.

The chain combines TRBV5-1 with TRBJ1-2; 7 bases map to TRBD1. Germline V gene sequence: CDR1 SGHRS, CDR2 YFSETQ. The CDR3 extends over 15 amino acids. J was trimmed by 3 bases and V by 0 bases; bases with no gene match: 5. The CDR3 DNA sequence: TGCGCCAGCAGCTTGGACAGGGGAGAGGACTATGGCTACACCTTC. Amino acids: CASSLDRGEDYGYTF.

This rearrangement joins TRBV18 to TRBJ2-1, with 9 nucleotides matching TRBD2. Looked up from germline, CDR1 is KGHSH and CDR2 is LQKENI. The CDR3 loop spans 17 amino acids. The J segment lost 3 bases and the V segment lost 3 bases, leaving 9 bases of the junction unmatched. In nucleotides, the CDR3 is TGTGCCAGCTCACCCGTCCCGCCTAGCGGGGTCTACAATGAGCAGTTCTTC. Protein: CASSPVPPSGVYNEQFF.

The chain is built from TRBV7-6 and TRBJ1-3, with a possible D match to TRBD1 (6 bases). There are 18 residues in the CDR3. The V gene lost 1 base and the J gene lost 0 bases, with 16 bases spanning the gap. Germline lookup yields CDR1 SGHVS and CDR2 FNYEAQ. CDR3 region: CASSLGEGGPISGNTIYF. As DNA, the CDR3 is TGTGCCAGCAGCTTAGGAGAGGGGGGACCTATCTCTGGAAACACCATATATTTT. The full variable domain, rest sourced from reference TRBV7-6 and TRBJ1-3, is GAGVSQSPRYKVTKRGQDVALRCDPISGHVSLYWYRQALGQGPEFLTYFNYEAQQDKSGLPNDRFSAERPEGSISTLTIQRTEQRDSAMYRCASSLGEGGPISGNTIYFGEGSWLTVV.